This T cell receptor beta chain derives from a study of cytomegalovirus exposure and HLA in healthy donors. The study's findings and limits: A later analysis linked a missense variant in DCLRE1C to the trimming of TCR beta V and J genes. Reports indicated that the classifier achieved high specificity and sensitivity in diagnosing cytomegalovirus status. Productive status was seen about 90% or about 30% of the time for most TCR beta V segments in an earlier analysis.

Germline CDR1 is SGHVS and CDR2 is FQNEAQ. The germline V and J ends were trimmed by 1 base and 3 bases, with 13 bases remaining between them. The CDR3 runs 16 residues. PCR used 60 Vbeta primers and 13 Jbeta primers. This table comes from immunoSEQ multiplex PCR, and its TCRdb copy is limited to in-frame clones, with some not included. The sample has some 150,000 clones; 64% are singletons. Turning to this clone: What it recognizes is unknown.

The sequenced sample was PBMCs. The genes are TRBV7-8 and TRBJ1-5; D is ambiguous. The clonotype was recovered from a woman aged 30 to 39 in good health and CMV-seropositive. The CDR3: CASSLEGAEHNQPQHF. CDR3 nucleotide sequence: TGTGCCAGCAGCTTAGAAGGTGCGGAACACAATCAGCCCCAGCATTTT.